The 29 T cell receptor beta chains below all came from one sample that was sequenced in a study of siplizumab effects on memory and regulatory T cells. The assay was immunoSEQ multiplex PCR, and TCRdb's table has in-frame clones only and misses some. The sample consists of roughly 93,000 clones, roughly 94% of them appearing once. Sequencing was carried out using non-Treg CD4+ T cells sorted from blood. These receptors came from a human donor in good health.

The chain is built from TRBV28 and TRBJ2-1, with 9 bases identical to TRBD2. CDR3 length: 15 residues. V lost 3 bases, J lost 8 bases, and 8 bases stayed unmatched. Germline assignment: CDR1 MDHEN and CDR2 SYDVKM. The CDR3 DNA follows: TGTGCCAGCAGTTTCGCTAGCGGGAATCAGGATGAGCAGTTCTTC. Its translation: CASSFASGNQDEQFF.

This chain joins TRBV5-1 and TRBJ2-5; D is perhaps TRBD2 (6 bases). Trimming took 6 bases from V and 7 from J, leaving 16 bases between them. Germline V lookup: CDR1 SGHRS, CDR2 YFSETQ. CDR3 length: 13 amino acids. The CDR3 DNA is TGCGCCAGCAACTCAGAACCCGGGGGGACCCAGTACTTC. Protein sequence: CASNSEPGGTQYF.

The chain has TRBV19 and TRBJ1-5; D possibly corresponds to TRBD1 (6 bases). Trimming took off 3 bases at V and 6 bases at J, with 12 bases between the two ends. From germline, CDR1 is LNHDA and CDR2 SQIVND (reference sequence). CDR3 length: 14 residues. CDR3 nucleotide sequence: TGTGCCAGTAGTATGGGACAAAGAGGTCAGCCCCAGCATTTT. Amino acid sequence: CASSMGQRGQPQHF.

This clone was detected only once. The chain links TRBV5-4 to TRBJ1-2, with 8 nucleotides matching TRBD1. V dropped 4 bases and J dropped 4; count of bases not matched to a gene: 3. Germline CDR1 reads SGHNT; CDR2 reads YYREEE (reference sequence). The CDR3 totals 13 residues. CDR3 sequence reads: CASSQQGVYGYTF. The CDR3, as DNA: TGTGCCAGCAGCCAACAGGGGGTCTATGGCTACACCTTC.

This sequence joins TRBV27 and TRBJ1-1; D is ambiguous. Per the germline V gene, CDR1 is MNHEY and CDR2 is SMNVEV (reference sequence). The CDR3 runs to 15 residues. The V and J ends lost 4 bases and 4 bases respectively, with 16 bases between them. DNA for the CDR3: TGTGCCAGCAGTTCACACCCCCGAGGATTCACTGAAGCTTTCTTT. It codes for CASSSHPRGFTEAFF.

V is TRBV19 and J is TRBJ2-3; possibly TRBD1 or TRBD2 for D (5 bases each). This CDR3 is 14 amino acids long. Deletions cut 4 bases from V and 5 bases from J, with 13 bases between. CDR1 and CDR2 from the germline V gene are LNHDA and SQIVND (reference sequence). The DNA for the CDR3 is TGTGCCAGTAGTAGGTCGGGGCAAGGAGATACGCAGTATTTT. Its protein is CASSRSGQGDTQYF.

The chain's CDR3 is CAWSVASHYEQYF. The CDR3 DNA follows: TGTGCCTGGAGTGTAGCCAGCCACTACGAGCAGTACTTC. The chain links TRBV30 to TRBJ2-7; D is unclear. With 0 bases removed from V and 3 bases from J, the gap between germline ends came to 9 bases. Germline-derived CDR1 and CDR2 are GTSNPN and SVGIG (reference sequence). The CDR3 totals 13 residues.

The chain joins TRBV29-1 to TRBJ2-2; no clear D gene. V lost 7 bases to trimming and J lost 2 bases, with 8 bases between them. The CDR3 contains 12 residues. Germline V CDR1 and CDR2: SQVTM, ANQGSEA. The CDR3 loop reads CSAGINTGELFF. The CDR3 DNA is TGCAGCGCTGGAATTAACACCGGGGAGCTGTTTTTT.

The CDR3 region has the DNA TGTGCCAGCAGCCTTCCGCGGACTAGCGGGGAATACACCGGGGAGCTGTTTTTT. This gives the protein CASSLPRTSGEYTGELFF. The chain employs TRBV7-9 and TRBJ2-2, with TRBD2 matching 12 bases. The CDR3 has 18 amino acids. V was pared by 5 bases and J by 3 bases, with 10 bases of the junction left unmatched. CDR1 and CDR2 from the germline V gene are SEHNR and FQNEAQ (reference sequence).

This chain links TRBV29-1 with TRBJ2-3, with TRBD2 matching 12 bases. With V trimmed by 6 bases and J by 2 bases, 9 bases remained unmatched. The CDR3 has 16 amino acids. CDR1 is SQVTM and CDR2 is ANQGSEA in the germline V gene. In DNA form, the CDR3 reads TGCAGCGTCTCCGGGACTAGCGGGCCCATCACAGATACGCAGTATTTT. Translation: CSVSGTSGPITDTQYF.

The J gene is TRBJ2-1, the V gene TRBV19, with D perhaps given as TRBD1 or TRBD2 (8 bases each). The CDR3 extends over 16 amino acids. Germline V lookup: CDR1 LNHDA, CDR2 SQIVND (reference sequence). V lost 7 bases and J 8 bases, leaving 24 bases between the germline ends. As DNA, the CDR3 is TGTGCCAGTACAGGGGGCCAGCGACTAGCGCGCTATGAGCAGTTCTTC. Translated, it gives CASTGGQRLARYEQFF. The variable domain in full, completed from reference TRBV19 and TRBJ2-1, reads DGGITQSPKYLFRKEGQNVTLSCEQNLNHDAMYWYRQDPGQGLRLIYYSQIVNDFQKGDIAEGYSVSREKKESFPLTVTSAQKNPTAFYLCASTGGQRLARYEQFFGPGTRLTVL.

The chain combines TRBV10-3 with TRBJ2-3; possible D gene TRBD2, 6 bases. CDR1 and CDR2 (germline): ENHRY, SYGVKD. The V end was cut by 9 bases, the J end by 4 bases, with 14 bases between. This CDR3 spans 13 amino acids. This CDR3 reads CAISGLAPDTQYF. The CDR3 DNA follows: TGTGCCATAAGCGGGCTGGCCCCAGATACGCAGTATTTT.

V and J are TRBV11-2 and TRBJ1-4; D may be TRBD1 (6 bases). This CDR3 has 14 amino acids. V lost 1 base and J lost 7, with 10 bases in between. The V gene's germline CDR1 is SGHAT and CDR2 FQNNGV. CDR3 loop: CASSLGTASEKLFF. The CDR3 bases are TGTGCCAGCAGCTTAGGGACAGCTTCTGAAAAACTGTTTTTT.

The chain carries TRBV27 and TRBJ1-1; no reliable D call. Germline V gene data show CDR1 as MNHEY and CDR2 as SMNVEV (reference sequence). The length of the CDR3 is 14 residues. Trimming took off 7 bases at V and 1 base at J, with 13 bases between the two ends. The CDR3 DNA follows: TGTGCCAGCATCCCGCACGGCGGGAACACTGAAGCTTTCTTT. Protein: CASIPHGGNTEAFF.

J is TRBJ2-2 and V is TRBV5-4; D gene uncertain. This CDR3 has 13 amino acids. Germline CDR1 SGHNT, CDR2 YYREEE (reference sequence). Trimming cost V 0 bases and J 4 bases, with 4 bases left between them. The CDR3 bases are TGTGCCAGCAGCTTGGACCCCACCGGGGAGCTGTTTTTT. It yields the protein CASSLDPTGELFF.

This sequence joins TRBV7-9 and TRBJ2-3; TRBD2 matches 11 bases. Germline lookup yields CDR1 SEHNR and CDR2 FQNEAQ (reference sequence). V lost 5 bases, J lost 2 bases, and 6 bases stayed unmatched. The CDR3 sequence is 16 residues long. CDR3 DNA: TGTGCCAGCAGCGTAATAGCGGGAGGGATCACAGATACGCAGTATTTT. As protein: CASSVIAGGITDTQYF.

The V gene is TRBV4-1, the J gene TRBJ1-2; no definite D call. The germline V gene has CDR1 MGHRA and CDR2 YSYEKL. Trimming removed 8 bases from V and 8 bases from J, with 15 bases in between. The CDR3 is 12 residues long. In nucleotides, the CDR3 is TGCGCCAGCTCTGTTACGGCGGGCGGCTACACCTTC. It is translated as CASSVTAGGYTF.

This chain joins TRBV2 and TRBJ2-3; D not certain. Trimming pared 0 bases from V and 9 bases from J, leaving 10 bases between. There are 13 residues in the CDR3. Per the germline V gene, CDR1 is SNHLY and CDR2 is FYNNEI. This chain's CDR3 is CASSEAPRATQYF. Written as DNA, the CDR3 is TGTGCCAGCAGTGAAGCGCCCCGAGCCACGCAGTATTTT.

The chain employs TRBV6-5 and TRBJ1-2; 11 bases match TRBD1. The germline gives CDR1 MNHEY, CDR2 SVGAGI. V gave up 5 bases and J gave up 7 bases; unmatched junction bases: 6. The CDR3 is 14 residues long. Here the CDR3 reads CASSPPGQGVGYTF. As DNA, the CDR3 is TGTGCCAGCAGTCCTCCGGGACAGGGGGTTGGCTACACCTTC.

The chain couples TRBV7-8 to TRBJ2-1, with 7 bases identical to TRBD2. The V and J ends lost 4 bases and 2 bases, in that order; junction bases with no gene match: 5. The CDR3 is made up of 15 amino acids. The germline gives CDR1 SGHVS, CDR2 FQNEAQ. In nucleotides, the CDR3 is TGTGCCAGCAGCTCATCCGGGACTACCTACAATGAGCAGTTCTTC. This translates into CASSSSGTTYNEQFF.

This rearrangement joins TRBV5-6 to TRBJ2-7; no firm D call. Germline assignment: CDR1 SGHDT and CDR2 YYEEEE. Trimming left V 6 bases short and J 2 bases short, with 12 bases between. There are 13 residues in the CDR3. CDR3: CASTLPRAYEQYF. Written as DNA, the CDR3 is TGTGCCAGCACCCTCCCGCGAGCCTACGAGCAGTACTTC. The full variable domain, completed using reference TRBV5-6 and TRBJ2-7, is DAGVTQSPTHLIKTRGQQVTLRCSPKSGHDTVSWYQQALGQGPQFIFQYYEEEERQRGNFPDRFSGHQFPNYSSELNVNALLLGDSALYLCASTLPRAYEQYFGPGTRLTVT.

This clone was seen once. V usage is TRBV29-1 and J usage is TRBJ2-2, with 9 bases fitting TRBD2. Germline V gives CDR1 SQVTM, CDR2 ANQGSEA. The CDR3 runs to 14 residues. Germline trimming cut 6 bases from V and 6 bases from J; bases unmatched to any gene: 8. The CDR3 sequence is CSVFSGSIAGELFF. The CDR3 DNA reads as TGCAGCGTATTTAGCGGGAGCATCGCCGGGGAGCTGTTTTTT.

This chain joins TRBV15 and TRBJ1-3; D unresolved. V lost 1 base and J 7 bases, leaving 2 bases between the germline ends. The germline CDR1 and CDR2 sequences are LNHNV and YYDKDF (reference sequence). This CDR3 has 11 amino acids. Here the CDR3 reads CATSRVNTIYF. DNA for the CDR3: TGTGCCACCAGCAGAGTTAACACCATATATTTT.

The CDR3 sequence: CASSPGRNGNQPQHF. The CDR3 nucleotides read TGTGCCAGCAGCCCGGGGAGGAATGGCAATCAGCCCCAGCATTTT. V gene TRBV11-2 combines with J gene TRBJ1-5, with D unresolved. V was shortened by 5 bases and J by 2 bases, with 13 bases between the two germline ends. The CDR3 totals 15 residues. Germline V lookup: CDR1 SGHAT, CDR2 FQNNGV.

This clone is medium-sized (0.01 to 0.1%) in the sample. This sample includes further DNA sequences coding for the same CDR3. The chain has TRBV30 and TRBJ1-1; the D is unclear. This CDR3 contains 14 residues. Per the germline V gene, CDR1 is GTSNPN and CDR2 is SVGIG (reference sequence). Trimming removed 0 bases from V and 0 bases from J, with 8 bases in between. The CDR3 sequence is CAWSVLRMNTEAFF. DNA of the CDR3: TGTGCCTGGAGTGTTTTAAGGATGAACACTGAAGCTTTCTTT.

The chain carries TRBV7-8 and TRBJ1-2, with 7 bases aligning to TRBD1. Germline CDR1 and CDR2: SGHVS and FQNEAQ. V shed 3 bases, J shed 4 bases, and the junction held 5 bases outside the gene matches. This CDR3 has 14 amino acids. The CDR3 bases are TGTGCCAGCAGCTTTGTGACAGGGCGCTATGGCTACACCTTC. Translation: CASSFVTGRYGYTF.

The J gene is TRBJ2-7, the V gene TRBV30; D not resolved. Germline CDR1 GTSNPN, CDR2 SVGIG (reference sequence). The CDR3 sequence is 15 residues long. V was pared by 0 bases and J by 1 base, with 13 bases between. The CDR3 nucleotides are TGTGCCTGGAGTGTACAGAGCGCCGAATCCTACGAGCAGTACTTC. This translates into CAWSVQSAESYEQYF.

CDR3: CASSGQYTQYF. Here the CDR3 DNA reads TGTGCCAGCAGTGGACAGTATACGCAGTATTTT. The genes are TRBV28 and TRBJ2-3; tentatively, D is TRBD1 (6 bases). Trimming shortened V by 5 bases and J by 7 bases, and 7 bases separated the two germline ends. The CDR3 runs 11 residues. The germline V gene encodes CDR1 MDHEN and CDR2 SYDVKM.

The rearrangement links TRBV5-6 to TRBJ1-2; D is unresolved. The CDR3 has 14 amino acids. Germline CDR1 and CDR2: SGHDT and YYEEEE. Trimming took 2 bases from V and 4 from J, leaving 12 bases between them. Here the CDR3 reads CASSLYKASYGYTF. Written as DNA, the CDR3 is TGTGCCAGCAGCTTATACAAGGCCTCCTATGGCTACACCTTC.